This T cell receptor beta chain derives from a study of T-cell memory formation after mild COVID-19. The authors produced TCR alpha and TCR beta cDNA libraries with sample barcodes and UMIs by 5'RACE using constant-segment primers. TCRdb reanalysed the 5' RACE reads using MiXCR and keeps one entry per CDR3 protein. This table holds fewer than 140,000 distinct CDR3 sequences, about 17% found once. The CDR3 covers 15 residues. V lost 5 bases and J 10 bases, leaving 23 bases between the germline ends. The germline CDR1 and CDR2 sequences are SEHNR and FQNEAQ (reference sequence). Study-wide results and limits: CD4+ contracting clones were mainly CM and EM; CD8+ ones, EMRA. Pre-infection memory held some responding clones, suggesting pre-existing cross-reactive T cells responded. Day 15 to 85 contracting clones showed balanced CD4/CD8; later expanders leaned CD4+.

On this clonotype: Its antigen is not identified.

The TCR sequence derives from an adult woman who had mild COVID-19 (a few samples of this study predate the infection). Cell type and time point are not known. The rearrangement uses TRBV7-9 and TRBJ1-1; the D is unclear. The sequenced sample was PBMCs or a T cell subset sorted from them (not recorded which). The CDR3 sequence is CASSPQEVITRIAFF. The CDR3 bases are TGTGCCAGCAGCCCTCAGGAGGTGATCACCAGGATAGCTTTCTTT.